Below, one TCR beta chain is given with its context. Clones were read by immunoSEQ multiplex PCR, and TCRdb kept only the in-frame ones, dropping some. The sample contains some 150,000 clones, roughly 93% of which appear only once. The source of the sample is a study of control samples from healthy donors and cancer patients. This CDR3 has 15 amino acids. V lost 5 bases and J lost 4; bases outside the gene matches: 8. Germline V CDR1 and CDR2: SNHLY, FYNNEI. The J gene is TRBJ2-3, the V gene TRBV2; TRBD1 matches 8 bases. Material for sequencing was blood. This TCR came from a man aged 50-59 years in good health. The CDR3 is CASSKQGAVADTQYF. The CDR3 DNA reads TGTGCCAGCAGTAAGCAGGGGGCTGTGGCAGATACGCAGTATTTT.